The 11 T cell receptor beta chains in this list originate from one sample, sequenced in a study of spatial heterogeneity in lung cancer. TCRdb re-derived calls from the 5' RACE reads in MiXCR, one entry per CDR3 protein. The sample has approximately 10,000 distinct CDR3 sequences, roughly 22% seen once. Stated time point: blood at routine non-recurrence follow-up after resection. This material consisted of PBMCs, taken at follow-up. These TCRs come from a male donor with early-stage non-small cell lung cancer.

The V and J genes are TRBV9 and TRBJ1-6, with 7 bases lining up with TRBD1. The CDR3 contains 15 residues. The V gene's germline CDR1 is SGDLS and CDR2 YYNGEE. V shed 4 bases and J 10 bases; nucleotides not matched to a gene: 11. The CDR3 DNA sequence: TGTGCCAGCAGCCCGAGACAGGGCGGGGGGTCACCCCTCCACTTT. This codes for CASSPRQGGGSPLHF.

This chain connects TRBV20-1 to TRBJ2-7, with TRBD2 matching over 7 bases. The CDR3 contains 16 residues. The germline gives CDR1 DFQATT, CDR2 SNEGSKA (reference sequence). The trim removed 3 bases at V and 5 bases at J, leaving 16 bases unmatched. The CDR3 coding sequence is TGCAGTGCTAGCACCGGGTCTCTGGGGAGGGACGACGAGCAGTACTTC. This encodes CSASTGSLGRDDEQYF.

This rearrangement joins TRBV20-1 to TRBJ1-1; no clear D gene. Germline-derived CDR1 and CDR2 are DFQATT and SNEGSKA (reference sequence). CDR3 size: 15 residues. Trimming shortened V by 0 bases and J by 0 bases, and 11 bases separated the two germline ends. The DNA of the CDR3 is TGCAGTGCTAGAGATGGGCGGCAGTTGAACACTGAAGCTTTCTTT. Translated, it gives CSARDGRQLNTEAFF.

There are a few counts of this clonotype. The gene calls are TRBV7-2 and TRBJ1-5, with TRBD1 identical over 8 bases. V dropped 5 bases and J dropped 5; count of bases not matched to a gene: 11. The length of the CDR3 is 16 residues. CDR1 and CDR2 (germline): SGHTA, FQGNSA. The CDR3 spells CASSPQGTGPDQPQHF. Here the CDR3 DNA reads TGTGCCAGCAGCCCCCAAGGGACAGGTCCGGATCAGCCCCAGCATTTT.

This clonotype has a count of ten or more. The chain combines TRBV7-3 with TRBJ2-1, with D hard to call. The germline V gene has CDR1 SGHTA and CDR2 FQGTGA. The V end was cut by 2 bases, the J end by 7 bases, with 12 bases between. The CDR3 sequence is 14 residues long. CDR3 protein: CASSLGLARNEQFF. CDR3 nucleotides: TGTGCCAGCAGCTTAGGTTTAGCCAGGAATGAGCAGTTCTTC. The full variable domain, with the rest looked up from reference TRBV7-3 and TRBJ2-1, is GAGVSQTPSNKVTEKGKYVELRCDPISGHTALYWYRQSLGQGPEFLIYFQGTGAADDSGLPNDRFFAVRPEGSVSTLKIQRTERGDSAVYLCASSLGLARNEQFFGPGTRLTVL.

The chain couples TRBV15 to TRBJ1-1; D is perhaps TRBD1 (6 bases). CDR1 and CDR2 (germline): LNHNV, YYDKDF (reference sequence). The ends were cut back, 5 bases at V and 5 bases at J, with 12 bases in the middle. CDR3 length: 13 residues. CDR3 bases: TGTGCCACCAGCGCAGGCAGGGGTACTGAAGCTTTCTTT. Its protein is CATSAGRGTEAFF. Full variable domain (outside the CDR3, taken from reference TRBV15 and TRBJ1-1): DAMVIQNPRYQVTQFGKPVTLSCSQTLNHNVMYWYQQKSSQAPKLLFHYYDKDFNNEADTPDNFQSRRPNTSFCFLDIRSPGLGDTAMYLCATSAGRGTEAFFGQGTRLTVV.

This sequence joins TRBV7-9 and TRBJ2-5; 8 bases map to TRBD1. The CDR3 extends over 16 amino acids. The germline V gene has CDR1 SEHNR and CDR2 FQNEAQ (reference sequence). J gave up 4 bases and V 1 base, and 8 bases lay outside the gene matches. The chain's CDR3 is CASSLGDRPSRETQYF. CDR3 in DNA: TGTGCCAGCAGCTTAGGGGACAGGCCCTCGCGAGAGACCCAGTACTTC.

There are many counts of this clonotype. This chain joins TRBV12-3 or TRBV12-4 and TRBJ1-2, with D maybe TRBD1 (5 bases). The CDR3 loop spans 13 amino acids. Trimming took off 5 bases at V and 6 bases at J, with 13 bases between the two ends. The CDR3 DNA follows: TGTGCCAGCAGTGGGCGGGAGGGGCATGGCTACACCTTC. This translates into CASSGREGHGYTF.

By sample fraction, this clonotype is medium-sized (0.01 to 0.1%). The chain couples TRBV19 to TRBJ1-5, with D maybe TRBD1 (5 bases). Deletions cut 3 bases from V and 3 bases from J, with 9 bases between. The CDR3 sequence is 14 residues long. The germline gives CDR1 LNHDA, CDR2 SQIVND (reference sequence). This CDR3 is CASSIWGNNQPQHF. CDR3 bases: TGTGCCAGTAGTATCTGGGGGAACAATCAGCCCCAGCATTTT.

This clonotype has ten or more counts. The rearrangement links TRBV4-2 to TRBJ2-2; the D is unclear. The V gene lost 2 bases and the J gene lost 0 bases, with 10 bases spanning the gap. Germline CDR1 LGHNA, CDR2 YNFKEQ. The CDR3 covers 16 residues. The CDR3 DNA sequence: TGTGCCAGCAGCCAACGGAACTACGCGAACACCGGGGAGCTGTTTTTT. Amino acid sequence: CASSQRNYANTGELFF.

In its sample, this clonotype ranks as medium-sized (0.01 to 0.1%). The V call is TRBV20-1, the J call TRBJ2-7; 10 bases align to TRBD2. Trimming took 3 bases from V and 4 from J; bases not matched to a gene: 12. The CDR3 is 16 amino acids. CDR1 and CDR2 from the germline V gene are DFQATT and SNEGSKA (reference sequence). The CDR3 here is CSASPPSGRAGYEQYF. The CDR3 nucleotides are TGCAGTGCTAGTCCCCCCAGCGGGAGGGCCGGGTACGAGCAGTACTTC.